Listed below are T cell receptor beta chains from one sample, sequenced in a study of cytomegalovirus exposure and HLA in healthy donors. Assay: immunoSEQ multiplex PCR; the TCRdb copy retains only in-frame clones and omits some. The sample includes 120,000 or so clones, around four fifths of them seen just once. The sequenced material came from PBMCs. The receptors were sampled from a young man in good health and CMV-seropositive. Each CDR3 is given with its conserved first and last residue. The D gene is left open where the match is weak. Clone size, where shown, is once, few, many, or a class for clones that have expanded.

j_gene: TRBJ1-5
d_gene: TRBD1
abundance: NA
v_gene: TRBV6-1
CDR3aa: CASSDGTVSNQPQHF
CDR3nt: TGTGCCAGCAGTGATGGGACAGTCAGCAATCAGCCCCAGCATTTT

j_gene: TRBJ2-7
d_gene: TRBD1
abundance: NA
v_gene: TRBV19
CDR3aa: CASSITGGTYEQYF
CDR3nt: TGTGCCAGTAGTATCACAGGGGGGACCTACGAGCAGTACTTC

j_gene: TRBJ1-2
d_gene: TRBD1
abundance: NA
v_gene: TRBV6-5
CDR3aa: CASSFFSQGAGGYTF
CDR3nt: TGTGCCAGCAGTTTTTTTTCTCAGGGGGCGGGTGGCTACACCTTC

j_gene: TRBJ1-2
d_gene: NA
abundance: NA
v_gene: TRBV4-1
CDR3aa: CASSQDRKGAGYTF
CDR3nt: TGCGCCAGCAGCCAAGATAGGAAGGGAGCTGGCTACACCTTC

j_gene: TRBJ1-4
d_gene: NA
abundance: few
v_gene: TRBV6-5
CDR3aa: CASCRVGEKLFF
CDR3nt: TGTGCCAGCTGCCGGGTCGGTGAAAAACTGTTTTTT

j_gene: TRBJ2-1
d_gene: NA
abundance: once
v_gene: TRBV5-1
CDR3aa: CASSPNNPYNEQFF
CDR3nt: TGCGCCAGCAGCCCTAATAACCCCTACAATGAGCAGTTCTTC

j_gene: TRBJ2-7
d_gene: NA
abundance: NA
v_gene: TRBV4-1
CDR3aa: CASSQRPDRIYEQYF
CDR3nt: TGCGCCAGCAGCCAACGTCCAGACAGGATCTACGAGCAGTACTTC

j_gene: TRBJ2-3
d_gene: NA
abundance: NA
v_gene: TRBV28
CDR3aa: CASSRPRARTDTQYF
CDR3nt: TGTGCCAGCAGTCGCCCCAGGGCGCGGACAGATACGCAGTATTTT

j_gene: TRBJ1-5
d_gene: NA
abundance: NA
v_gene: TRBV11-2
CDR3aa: CASSLAGSNQPQHF
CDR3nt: TGTGCCAGCAGCTTGGCAGGGAGCAATCAGCCCCAGCATTTT

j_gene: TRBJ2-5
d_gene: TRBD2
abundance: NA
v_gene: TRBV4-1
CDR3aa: CASSQDPSGDWETQYF
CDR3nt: TGCGCCAGCAGCCAAGATCCTAGCGGGGATTGGGAGACCCAGTACTTC